This T cell receptor beta chain is drawn from a study of cytomegalovirus exposure and HLA in healthy donors listed by TCRdb under 2017. About the study as a whole: An earlier analysis of approximately 550 of the donors reported 250 to 300 Gb of sequence data and 117 million unique TCR beta sequences from about 200 million T cells. Roughly 320 gigabases of sequencing data and around 88 million unique TCR sequences made up an early release that covered some 640 HLA-typed donors. Of the roughly 400 genotyped donors, around 81% fell in the genetic ancestry cluster associated with self-reported Caucasian donors. The aim of the study was to test whether cataloging public T cell receptors could identify signatures of past pathogen exposure. The study used immunosequencing to profile the T cell repertoires of several hundred subjects and linked those repertoires to cytomegalovirus serostatus. Besides the first cohort of more than 650 subjects, a separate validation cohort made up of 120 different subjects was used. High-throughput TCR immunosequencing, statistical association of individual TCRs with disease status, and machine learning were combined to predict cytomegalovirus infection status. In a later analysis, previously published TCR beta repertoires from 600 to 850 donors were re-analyzed and high-resolution HLA genotyping was added so that TCR occurrence patterns could be studied. The later analysis used no new phenotypic data to find candidate immune exposures, relying instead on TCR beta sequences and their occurrence across donors. To decide whether each TCR beta V gene segment behaved as functional or pseudogenic, an earlier analysis of some 600 of the donors relied on high-throughput TCR beta sequencing. Alongside the repertoire data, information on donor age, sex, ethnicity and CMV serostatus was compiled. A later genetic analysis took genome-wide SNP genotypes for about three fifths of the 666 donors and used that subset as a discovery cohort. All discovery cohort repertoires had been generated using a single sequencing platform. Class I and class II HLA loci were covered by the typing at four-digit resolution. Typing coverage varied by locus: roughly 620-640 donors for A, B, C, DRB1 and DQB1; roughly 500 for DQA1; over 600 for DPA1; roughly 450 for DPB1. Four to six DR-DQ haplotypes were handled as single units for association and clustering, since linkage in the cohort was strong. On average, 235,054 unique TCR beta nucleotide sequences were sequenced per donor among a few hundred genotyped donors of the cohort, with 15% to 20% of those sequences being non-productive.

Study-wide findings and limitations: Linkage disequilibrium might explain the correlated functional status among segregating V segments, but an unknown experimental factor could not be ruled out. In the study, some 180 TCR beta chains were listed as associated with cytomegalovirus. Because counts were too low, around 17 rarely observed V segments, including chromosome 9 orphons, were left out of the earlier analysis of 587 of the donors. According to a later genetic analysis, donors in an Asian-associated ancestry cluster had fewer N-insertions in productive TCRs than the approximately 670-donor mean. Strong co-occurrence of HLA alleles, especially DR and DQ, made assigning TCR associations to individual alleles difficult. A later analysis found that most CMV-associated TCR beta chains appeared HLA-restricted, with HLA associations seemingly driven largely by CMV exposure. Most TCR sequences were seen in very few donors, while some public TCRs were found in many individuals. In vitro tests confirmed that a few of the cytomegalovirus-associated TCR beta chains recognize cytomegalovirus antigens. For the cohort, immune exposure information was limited to CMV serostatus. Because HLA typing was unavailable for some donors at each locus, only the typed subset was used in association tests. It was suggested by the authors that the approach could potentially be generalized to other disease states and immunological phenotypes. In a later analysis, HLA-associated TCR beta chains were found to be more clonally expanded and to have lower generation probabilities than equally common non-associated chains. According to a later analysis, parvovirus B19, influenza, CMV and Epstein-Barr virus appeared linked to several top co-occurrence clusters. Presence/absence analyses assumed roughly uniform sequencing depth across donors, an assumption that may not hold. This cohort had only TCR beta chains sequenced, and the lack of alpha or paired-chain data limited which features could be detected. V-gene and J-gene trimming of TCR beta chains was associated with a missense DCLRE1C variant in a later genetic analysis, and the association was replicated in an independent cohort. According to a later analysis, TCR association rates differed among HLA loci, with DRB1 alleles showing the most associated TCRs and HLA-C alleles showing the fewest. An earlier analysis of approximately 500 of the donors showed that most TCR beta V segments appeared in productive rearrangements either about 87% or about 30% of the time, which broadly matched IMGT annotations. Specific HLA alleles were associated with more than 15,000 TCR beta sequences at a false discovery rate of 0.05 in a later analysis. The sequencing pipeline was judged likely to have produced a cluster of highly shared sequence variants as a technical artifact. A further reported finding was that TCR beta sequences accurately predicted the HLA-A and HLA-B alleles for most subjects in the first cohort. In both the original and validation cohorts, the classifier was reported to diagnose cytomegalovirus status with high specificity and sensitivity.

The cohort was made up of several hundred healthy bone marrow donors. At the time of sampling, all cohort members were nominally healthy, though unrecorded immune exposures were likely present. The donor tested CMV seropositive and was one of the 289 seropositive cohort members. Every donor gave a peripheral blood sample, and the peripheral blood mononuclear cells from that sample were used for TCR beta sequencing. The Qiagen DNeasy Blood Extraction Kit was used to extract genomic DNA from the blood cell samples. Comment on this clone: Its antigen specificity is not known.

The library was made by the immunoSEQ multiplex PCR assay. For the multiplex PCR, a mixture combining 60 forward primers for TCR Vbeta segments and 13 reverse primers for TCR Jbeta segments was used. The CDR3 region of rearranged TCR beta genes was amplified from genomic DNA by a multiplex PCR assay. On the Illumina HiSeq System, the amplified TCR beta libraries were sequenced as 87-base-pair reads. As for how the authors treated the data: In a later analysis, approximately 74 million unique TCR beta chains were counted across the approximately 620 repertoires, and roughly 11 million of these chains were shared by at least two donors. To remove PCR and sequencing errors, raw reads were error-corrected and collapsed into unique sequences using a nearest-neighbor algorithm that merged closely related sequences. To assign V, D and J gene segments, CDR3 sequences were aligned to IMGT reference sequences. For a sequence to be retained, a match of at least six nucleotides was required to both a V gene segment and a J gene segment. A rearrangement was called productive if the CDR3 had no stop codons and remained in frame with V and J, and every other rearrangement was called non-productive. CDR3 was defined according to IMGT convention as the region running from the second conserved V-encoded cysteine to the conserved J-encoded phenylalanine. The earlier analysis of about 620 of the donors excluded sequences that lacked an unambiguous match to a single V gene segment. In an earlier analysis of roughly 500 of the donors, V segments were called functional above 56.7% productive rearrangements and were called segregating when the between-donor standard deviation exceeded 5%. A statistical classification framework was developed to diagnose cytomegalovirus status using the catalog of TCR beta chain sequences. In a later analysis, TCR nucleotide sequences were compared against IMGT/GENE-DB human TR gene sequences so that V and J genes could be assigned. The TCRdist pipeline was used in a later analysis to assign CDR3 sequences and most-parsimonious VDJ recombination scenarios. In a later analysis, each TCR beta chain was defined by its CDR3 amino acid sequence together with its V-gene family, and reads without a unique V-gene family were excluded. A later analysis removed several hundred highly shared, low-generation-probability nucleotide sequences to deal with suspected cross-contamination and a sequencing artifact. For each public chain, a later analysis derived a clonal expansion index from normalized ranks of inferred template counts within each repertoire. In a later analysis, generation probabilities were computed using a VDJ recombination model fitted to out-of-frame rearrangements, and the results were checked against IGoR. A later analysis scored TCR-TCR, TCR-HLA and TCR-CMV co-occurrence with hypergeometric tests, applying a repertoire-size bias correction to TCR pairs. False discovery rates were estimated in a later analysis by permuting HLA or CMV assignments 20 times. In a later analysis, co-occurring TCRs were grouped with DBSCAN, and TCRdist sequence similarity was added when clustering was performed within HLA-allele-positive subsets. Co-occurrence clustering excluded repertoires with fewer than 30,000 or more than 120,000 public chains, plus five with anomalous nucleotide sharing. TCRdb carries this immuneACCESS record with in-frame sequences only. Its versions omit some clonotypes, under half of them owing to an unresolved V gene in the studies checked, with the rest unexplained. V, J and clone size were drawn from that table, and D and trimming were deduced from the DNA. The sample table records roughly 110,000 clones. Of the sample, 6.8% falls within the top ten clones.

The source material was PBMCs. The receptor's source is a man in his forties in good health and CMV-seropositive.

The CDR3 in this case is CASSVAARGFPGELFF. The nucleotides read TGTGCCAGCAGCGTAGCTGCCAGAGGCTTTCCCGGGGAGCTGTTTTTT. The chain is assembled from TRBV9 and TRBJ2-2; no confident D gene assignment can be made. V sheds 0 bases and J sheds 6 bases, leaving 15 bases between their ends. The cysteine opens and the phenylalanine closes a CDR3 of 16 amino acids. The retained sequence is limited to the CDR3, 48 bases, with the frame set at the first base. From the germline V gene, CDR1 is SGDLS and CDR2 is YYNGEE. The reference TRBV9 and TRBJ2-2 proteins fill in what lies around the CDR3, so the full variable domain reads DSGVTQTPKHLITATGQRVTLRCSPRSGDLSVYWYQQSLDQGLQFLIQYYNGEERAKGNILERFSAQQFPDLHSELNLSSLELGDSALYFCASSVAARGFPGELFFGEGSRLTVL.